This section outlines one T cell receptor (beta chain) sequence together with its context. These data come from a study of blood T cell repertoires in COVID-19. On the study more broadly: T cells, B-cell-depleted T cells, or PBMCs provided the cDNA or gDNA that served as material.

In the authors' workflow: Nucleated cell number was recorded as an estimate derived from reference gene primer amplification. The assay was immunoSEQ multiplex PCR, and TCRdb's table has in-frame clones only and misses some. Clone size and the V and J calls come from that table; the DNA yielded D and trimming. The data contain approximately 200,000 clones, around 95% of them singletons. The CDR3 runs 15 residues. Germline-derived CDR1 and CDR2 are MNHEY and SMNVEV (reference sequence). The ends were cut back, 2 bases at V and 0 bases at J, with 7 bases in the middle. This sequence joins TRBV27 and TRBJ2-2; D is uncertain. The receptor comes from a man between 25 and 39 years old with COVID-19, enrolled during active disease. Material: peripheral blood. CDR3 sequence reads: CASSLELSNTGELFF. The CDR3 DNA reads TGTGCCAGCAGTTTAGAACTATCGAACACCGGGGAGCTGTTTTTT.